Following are 8 T cell receptor beta chains from one sample sequenced in a study of cytomegalovirus exposure and HLA in healthy donors. PCR was performed using 60 Vbeta and 13 Jbeta primers. TCRdb keeps only in-frame clones here, not all; method: immunoSEQ multiplex PCR. The sample lists under 150,000 clones, less than 80% seen once, with more than 3.5% in the top ten. Sequenced sample: PBMCs. The source is a woman between 40 and 50 years old in good health and CMV-seropositive.

The chain employs TRBV19 and TRBJ1-3, with D possibly matching TRBD1 (5 bases). The CDR3 contains 17 residues. V lost 4 bases, J lost 2 bases, and 18 bases lay in between. Germline V lookup: CDR1 LNHDA, CDR2 SQIVND (reference sequence). The CDR3 is CASSTSGGGTPGNTIYF. The CDR3 DNA is TGTGCCAGTAGTACCTCTGGGGGGGGGACCCCTGGAAACACCATATATTTT.

The chain couples TRBV7-2 to TRBJ2-5; D might be TRBD2 (6 bases). The V end lost 4 bases, the J end lost 6 bases, and 18 bases lay between the germline ends. Germline V gene sequence: CDR1 SGHTA, CDR2 FQGNSA. The CDR3 length is 15 residues. The CDR3 region is CASSSPGRGSKTQYF. CDR3 coding DNA: TGTGCCAGCAGCTCCCCGGGGCGGGGTTCAAAGACCCAGTACTTC.

The rearrangement links TRBV7-9 to TRBJ2-6, with D perhaps TRBD1 (7 bases). Trimming took 2 bases from V and 2 from J, leaving 10 bases between them. The CDR3 runs to 16 residues. From germline, CDR1 is SEHNR and CDR2 FQNEAQ (reference sequence). In DNA, the CDR3 is TGTGCCAGCAGCTTATCAGGGGGGACTGGGGCCAACGTCCTGACTTTC. As protein: CASSLSGGTGANVLTF.

This chain connects TRBV2 to TRBJ1-1; tentative D call: TRBD1 (6 bases). Trimming removed 4 bases from V and 3 bases from J, with 9 bases in between. Germline values: CDR1 SNHLY, CDR2 FYNNEI. The CDR3 has 13 residues. The CDR3: CASSVEGDTEAFF. CDR3 nucleotide sequence: TGTGCCAGCAGTGTCGAGGGGGACACTGAAGCTTTCTTT.

As to this clone: One end of the junction fails to match germline, which may point to a read error. V gene TRBV7-9 combines with J gene TRBJ2-7; D ambiguous. CDR3 length equals 12 residues. The germline CDR1 and CDR2 sequences are SEHNR and FQNEAQ (reference sequence). The CDR3 nucleotides read TGTGTCAGCAGCCCCCGAGACTACGAGCAGTACTTC. This encodes CVSSPRDYEQYF.

This clone has a handful of counts. V and J are TRBV27 and TRBJ2-7; 8 bases match TRBD2. This CDR3 has 16 amino acids. The V segment lost 4 bases and the J segment 5 bases; nucleotides outside the gene matches: 13. Per the germline V gene, CDR1 is MNHEY and CDR2 is SMNVEV (reference sequence). DNA for the CDR3: TGTGCCAGCAGTTGGGGGGGGTCTAGCGGGTGGAACGAGCAGTACTTC. Translating gives CASSWGGSSGWNEQYF.

The table lists this clone with a few counts. The J gene is TRBJ2-7, the V gene TRBV30; D uncertain. The CDR3 consists of 14 residues. V shed 4 bases and J shed 0 bases, with 13 bases lying between them. Germline V CDR1 and CDR2: GTSNPN, SVGIG (reference sequence). This chain's CDR3 is CAWTSGVLSYEQYF. The CDR3 nucleotides read TGTGCCTGGACATCTGGAGTTCTCTCCTACGAGCAGTACTTC.

The chain recombines TRBV6-6 with TRBJ1-5, with D perhaps matching TRBD1 (6 bases). The germline V and J ends were trimmed by 7 bases and 5 bases, with 12 bases remaining between them. The V gene's germline CDR1 is MNHNY and CDR2 SVGAGI (reference sequence). The CDR3 has 13 residues. The CDR3 sequence is CASTRGGDQPQHF. The CDR3 nucleotides are TGTGCCAGCACCAGGGGAGGGGATCAGCCCCAGCATTTT.